This is a list of T cell receptor beta chains from one sample in a study of response to subunit inactivated influenza vaccine. One entry per CDR3 protein results from TCRdb running MiXCR on the RT-PCR reads. The sample lists under 850,000 distinct CDR3 sequences; under 20% were seen once. Material: PBMCs from blood, obtained more than 4 days after vaccination. These TCRs come from a man aged 50 to 60 who received an inactivated influenza vaccine. CDR3s include the opening cysteine and the closing phenylalanine or tryptophan. D genes are given only for firm matches. Some rows have no size entry. The others give once, few or many, or a class for an expanded clone.

CDR3nt: TGTGCCAGCAGCTTAGTAGCGGCAGAAGATACGCAGTATTTT; CDR3aa: CASSLVAAEDTQYF; d_gene: -; v_gene: TRBV7-6; j_gene: TRBJ2-3; abundance: few
CDR3nt: TGTGCCAGCAGTGTGGTCGCCATTTGGGGAACCGGGGAGCTGTTTTTT; CDR3aa: CASSVVAIWGTGELFF; d_gene: -; v_gene: TRBV6-1; j_gene: TRBJ2-2; abundance: -
CDR3nt: TGCAGTGCACCGACACGGGGTTTCAATGAGCAGTTCTTC; CDR3aa: CSAPTRGFNEQFF; d_gene: -; v_gene: TRBV20-1; j_gene: TRBJ2-1; abundance: few
CDR3nt: TGTGCCTGGAGTGTACGGGGCCAGACTGAAGCTTTCTTT; CDR3aa: CAWSVRGQTEAFF; d_gene: -; v_gene: TRBV30; j_gene: TRBJ1-1; abundance: -
CDR3nt: TGTGCCAGCAGCTTAGCCCTCGCAACGACCTACGAGCAGTACTTC; CDR3aa: CASSLALATTYEQYF; d_gene: -; v_gene: TRBV7-2; j_gene: TRBJ2-7; abundance: few
CDR3nt: TGTGCCAGCAGCCACGCGGGCAGATCCTACAATGAGCAGTTCTTC; CDR3aa: CASSHAGRSYNEQFF; d_gene: -; v_gene: TRBV7-9; j_gene: TRBJ2-1; abundance: -
CDR3nt: TGTGCCAGCAGAACCCGAGAGGACGCCGTCCGCTCACCCCTCCACTTT; CDR3aa: CASRTREDAVRSPLHF; d_gene: -; v_gene: TRBV6-2/TRBV6-3; j_gene: TRBJ1-6; abundance: -
CDR3nt: TGTGCCAGCAGCTCTCGTCGGGGCTACGAGCAGTACTTC; CDR3aa: CASSSRRGYEQYF; d_gene: -; v_gene: TRBV7-2; j_gene: TRBJ2-7; abundance: few
CDR3nt: TGTGCCAGCTCACGACAGTCTAGGGGTCATGAGCAGTTCTTC; CDR3aa: CASSRQSRGHEQFF; d_gene: -; v_gene: TRBV18; j_gene: TRBJ2-1; abundance: -
CDR3nt: TGCGCCAGCAGCTTGGGGTCAGGGTGGGCTAATGAAAAACTGTTTTTT; CDR3aa: CASSLGSGWANEKLFF; d_gene: -; v_gene: TRBV5-1; j_gene: TRBJ1-4; abundance: -
CDR3nt: TGTGCCAGCAGCACGGGACTAGCGGGAGGCGAGCAGTACTTC; CDR3aa: CASSTGLAGGEQYF; d_gene: TRBD2; v_gene: TRBV7-3; j_gene: TRBJ2-7; abundance: few
CDR3nt: TGCGCCAGCAGGCAGACTTCCGGGACAGGGGACGAAAAACTGTTTTTT; CDR3aa: CASRQTSGTGDEKLFF; d_gene: TRBD1; v_gene: TRBV4-1; j_gene: TRBJ1-4; abundance: -
CDR3nt: TGCGCCAGCAGCCAAAAGGGGGGGGGGACCTACGAGCAGTACTTC; CDR3aa: CASSQKGGGTYEQYF; d_gene: -; v_gene: TRBV4-3; j_gene: TRBJ2-7; abundance: many
CDR3nt: TGTGCCACCTCGACTAGCGGGGGGCGCAATGAGCAGTTCTTC; CDR3aa: CATSTSGGRNEQFF; d_gene: TRBD2; v_gene: TRBV12-3/TRBV12-4; j_gene: TRBJ2-1; abundance: many
CDR3nt: TGTGCCAGCAGCTCGGGACAGACCTCGTATACCCCGAACTATGGCTACACCTTC; CDR3aa: CASSSGQTSYTPNYGYTF; d_gene: TRBD1; v_gene: TRBV11-1; j_gene: TRBJ1-2; abundance: -
CDR3nt: TGTGCCAGCACCCCCACCCGAGAGACCCAGTACTTC; CDR3aa: CASTPTRETQYF; d_gene: -; v_gene: TRBV6-2/TRBV6-3; j_gene: TRBJ2-5; abundance: few
CDR3nt: TGCAGTGCCCAGCGGGGGAGCACAGATACGCAGTATTTT; CDR3aa: CSAQRGSTDTQYF; d_gene: TRBD2; v_gene: TRBV20-1; j_gene: TRBJ2-3; abundance: -
CDR3nt: TGTGCCAGCAGTGGAAACAGGGGGCGAACTAATGAAAAACTGTTTTTT; CDR3aa: CASSGNRGRTNEKLFF; d_gene: TRBD1; v_gene: TRBV25-1; j_gene: TRBJ1-4; abundance: few
CDR3nt: TGCAGCGTTCGTCGGACAGGGACGCGGGAGCAGTACTTC; CDR3aa: CSVRRTGTREQYF; d_gene: TRBD1; v_gene: TRBV29-1; j_gene: TRBJ2-7; abundance: many
CDR3nt: TGTGCCATCAGTGACCCAGGGGCGGGGTACACAGATACGCAGTATTTT; CDR3aa: CAISDPGAGYTDTQYF; d_gene: -; v_gene: TRBV10-3; j_gene: TRBJ2-3; abundance: -
CDR3nt: TGTGCCAGCAGTCCCGCGGGTGGCGGGGAGCTGTTTTTT; CDR3aa: CASSPAGGGELFF; d_gene: -; v_gene: TRBV12-3/TRBV12-4; j_gene: TRBJ2-2; abundance: many
CDR3nt: TGCAGTGCTACTGAAGTGGGACTAGCGGGAAATGAGCAGTTCTTC; CDR3aa: CSATEVGLAGNEQFF; d_gene: TRBD2; v_gene: TRBV20-1; j_gene: TRBJ2-1; abundance: -
CDR3nt: TGCAGCGTTGAACAGGGGCGAGAGACCCAGTACTTC; CDR3aa: CSVEQGRETQYF; d_gene: -; v_gene: TRBV29-1; j_gene: TRBJ2-5; abundance: many
CDR3nt: TGTGCCAGCAGCTTTATGGGCGGGAATGAAAAACTGTTTTTT; CDR3aa: CASSFMGGNEKLFF; d_gene: -; v_gene: TRBV7-2; j_gene: TRBJ1-4; abundance: few
CDR3nt: TGCAGTGCCTCCTGGGTTAATCAGCCCCAGCATTTT; CDR3aa: CSASWVNQPQHF; d_gene: -; v_gene: TRBV20-1; j_gene: TRBJ1-5; abundance: -
CDR3nt: TGTGCCAGCAGTTACGGGACTAGCCGTAATGAGCAGTTCTTC; CDR3aa: CASSYGTSRNEQFF; d_gene: TRBD2; v_gene: TRBV12-3/TRBV12-4; j_gene: TRBJ2-1; abundance: many
CDR3nt: TGTGCCAGCAGCGGGGGGGGTGGCTACACCTTC; CDR3aa: CASSGGGGYTF; d_gene: -; v_gene: TRBV12-3/TRBV12-4; j_gene: TRBJ1-2; abundance: -
CDR3nt: TGTGCCAGTAGTGTGCGGAACTTCAACTACAATGAGCAGTTCTTC; CDR3aa: CASSVRNFNYNEQFF; d_gene: -; v_gene: TRBV19; j_gene: TRBJ2-1; abundance: -
CDR3nt: TGTGCCAGCAGCCTAGGGGACTTGGCAGATACGCAGTATTTT; CDR3aa: CASSLGDLADTQYF; d_gene: -; v_gene: TRBV3-1; j_gene: TRBJ2-3; abundance: -
CDR3nt: TGTGCCAGCAGCTGGTGGGACAACACAGATACGCAGTATTTT; CDR3aa: CASSWWDNTDTQYF; d_gene: -; v_gene: TRBV5-6; j_gene: TRBJ2-3; abundance: many
CDR3nt: TGTGCCATGGGCCCCGGGATCCCCCGCGCCGGGGAGCTGTTTTTT; CDR3aa: CAMGPGIPRAGELFF; d_gene: -; v_gene: TRBV4-2; j_gene: TRBJ2-2; abundance: -
CDR3nt: TGCAGTGCTAGATCGGGCGGGGGATCGGGCAAAAACATTCAGTACTTC; CDR3aa: CSARSGGGSGKNIQYF; d_gene: TRBD2; v_gene: TRBV20-1; j_gene: TRBJ2-4; abundance: -
CDR3nt: TGCAGTGCTAGGTCCAGCGGCAGCTTCAATCAGCCCCAGCATTTT; CDR3aa: CSARSSGSFNQPQHF; d_gene: -; v_gene: TRBV20-1; j_gene: TRBJ1-5; abundance: many
CDR3nt: TGTGCCAGCAGTTTTGTAGGGGGCGCGGGCACCGGGGAGCTGTTTTTT; CDR3aa: CASSFVGGAGTGELFF; d_gene: TRBD1; v_gene: TRBV27; j_gene: TRBJ2-2; abundance: few
CDR3nt: TGCAGTGCTAGAGATTATCGGGCAGGGACACCCTACGAGCAGTACTTC; CDR3aa: CSARDYRAGTPYEQYF; d_gene: -; v_gene: TRBV20-1; j_gene: TRBJ2-7; abundance: few
CDR3nt: TGCAGCTTCCGGGACGGGAGCTCCTACGAGCAGTACTTC; CDR3aa: CSFRDGSSYEQYF; d_gene: -; v_gene: TRBV29-1; j_gene: TRBJ2-7; abundance: -
CDR3nt: TGCGCCAGCAGTAAAGGGGAGACCTATGAGACCCAGTACTTC; CDR3aa: CASSKGETYETQYF; d_gene: -; v_gene: TRBV5-1; j_gene: TRBJ2-5; abundance: -
CDR3nt: TGTGCCAGCGGCCCCCTGTTGGATCGGTACGAGCAGTACTTC; CDR3aa: CASGPLLDRYEQYF; d_gene: -; v_gene: TRBV28; j_gene: TRBJ2-7; abundance: few
CDR3nt: TGTGCCAGCAGCCCAGGACTAGCGGGAGTTAAAGAGACCCAGTACTTC; CDR3aa: CASSPGLAGVKETQYF; d_gene: TRBD2; v_gene: TRBV7-7; j_gene: TRBJ2-5; abundance: -
CDR3nt: TGTGCCAGCAGCTTAGTGCGGGACGGGAGCTTCTACGAGCAGTACTTC; CDR3aa: CASSLVRDGSFYEQYF; d_gene: -; v_gene: TRBV7-8; j_gene: TRBJ2-7; abundance: -
CDR3nt: TGTGCCAGCAGCTTAGGGGAGGCTTACAATGAGCAGTTCTTC; CDR3aa: CASSLGEAYNEQFF; d_gene: -; v_gene: TRBV7-3; j_gene: TRBJ2-1; abundance: -
CDR3nt: TGTGCCAGCAGACGCCCGGGACATAGCTCCTACGAGCAGTACTTC; CDR3aa: CASRRPGHSSYEQYF; d_gene: -; v_gene: TRBV6-2/TRBV6-3; j_gene: TRBJ2-7; abundance: -
CDR3nt: TGCGCCAGCAGCTTGGGGGGACAGGTATCCTACAATGAGCAGTTCTTC; CDR3aa: CASSLGGQVSYNEQFF; d_gene: TRBD1; v_gene: TRBV5-1; j_gene: TRBJ2-1; abundance: -
CDR3nt: TGCAGTGCTCCACAGGGGGGCCAAGAGACCCAGTACTTC; CDR3aa: CSAPQGGQETQYF; d_gene: TRBD1; v_gene: TRBV20-1; j_gene: TRBJ2-5; abundance: few